These T cell receptor beta chains were read from a single sample in a study of blood T cell repertoires in COVID-19. TCRdb keeps only in-frame clones here, not all; method: immunoSEQ multiplex PCR. The sample includes 350,000 to 400,000 clones, less than 90% of them seen just once. Material: PBMCs or T cells enriched from blood (not recorded which). These receptor sequences come from a woman in her twenties or thirties who had recovered from COVID-19. The conserved cysteine and the conserved F or W are not part of the CDR3 here. Clone size is given for some rows only: seen once, a few or many times, or a class if the clone is expanded.

CDR3 protein: ASRGGNSYEQY; V gene: TRBV13; CDR3 length: 11; clone size: .
CDR3 protein: ASSPGSTDTQY; V gene: TRBV6-4; CDR3 length: 11; clone size: .
CDR3 protein: ASRLDRRRREKLF; V gene: TRBV23-1; CDR3 length: 13; clone size: .
CDR3 protein: ATSRDRGRGVTEAF; V gene: TRBV15; CDR3 length: 14; clone size: .
CDR3 protein: ASSTGTYEQY; V gene: TRBV13; CDR3 length: 10; clone size: .
CDR3 protein: ASSGQDRINEKLF; V gene: TRBV2; CDR3 length: 13; clone size: .
CDR3 protein: ASSFPGLGEDTQY; V gene: TRBV28; CDR3 length: 13; clone size: .
CDR3 protein: ASSFPSGNEQY; V gene: TRBV28; CDR3 length: 11; clone size: .
CDR3 protein: ASRTTSGSRRAEQY; V gene: TRBV2; CDR3 length: 14; clone size: once
CDR3 protein: ASSLAYSGRGSTDTQY; V gene: TRBV11-2; CDR3 length: 16; clone size: .
CDR3 protein: ASSPSGAPNTGELF; V gene: TRBV7-3; CDR3 length: 14; clone size: .
CDR3 protein: ASSIRTETNYGYT; V gene: TRBV19; CDR3 length: 13; clone size: .
CDR3 protein: ASSQHSAVGTGELF; V gene: TRBV4-2; CDR3 length: 14; clone size: few
CDR3 protein: ASSVTSGRTSSYNEQF; V gene: TRBV4-1; CDR3 length: 16; clone size: .
CDR3 protein: ASRDRGMRADTQY; V gene: TRBV28; CDR3 length: 13; clone size: few
CDR3 protein: ASSQVETSGSSSYEQY; V gene: TRBV4-2; CDR3 length: 16; clone size: once
CDR3 protein: ASKLESGFTEAF; V gene: TRBV6-4; CDR3 length: 12; clone size: .
CDR3 protein: ASSLVDRDDSPLH; V gene: TRBV28; CDR3 length: 13; clone size: many
CDR3 protein: ASGGARSSYEQY; V gene: TRBV7-9; CDR3 length: 12; clone size: .
CDR3 protein: ASRTGTENTGELF; V gene: TRBV5-5; CDR3 length: 13; clone size: few